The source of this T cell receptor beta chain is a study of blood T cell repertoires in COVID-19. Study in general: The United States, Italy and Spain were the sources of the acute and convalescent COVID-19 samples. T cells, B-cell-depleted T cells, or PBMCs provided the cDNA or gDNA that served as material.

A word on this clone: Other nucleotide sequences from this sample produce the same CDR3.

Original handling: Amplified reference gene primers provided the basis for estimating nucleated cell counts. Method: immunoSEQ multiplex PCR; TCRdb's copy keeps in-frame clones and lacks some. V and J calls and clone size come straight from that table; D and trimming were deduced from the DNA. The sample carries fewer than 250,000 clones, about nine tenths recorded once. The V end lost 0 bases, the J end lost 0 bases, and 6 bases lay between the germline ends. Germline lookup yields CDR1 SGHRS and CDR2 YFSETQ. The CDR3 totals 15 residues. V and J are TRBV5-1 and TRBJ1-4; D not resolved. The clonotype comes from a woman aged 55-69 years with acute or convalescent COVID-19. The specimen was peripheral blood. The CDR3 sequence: CASSLAGATNEKLFF. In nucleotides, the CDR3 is TGCGCCAGCAGCTTGGCGGGTGCAACTAATGAAAAACTGTTTTTT.